This TCR beta chain was profiled in a study of T cell responses to AZD1222 COVID-19 vaccine. This clone was seen only once. Its antigen remains unidentified. Losses at the gene ends were 6 bases for V and 2 bases for J; bases not matched to a gene: 5. The CDR3 runs to 14 residues. Germline assignment: CDR1 MNHEY and CDR2 SMNVEV (reference sequence). TCRdb's table, derived via immunoSEQ multiplex PCR, lists solely in-frame clones and lacks some. The table shows tens of thousands of clones, with approximately 85% occurring only once. General study findings and limits: Variant regions that are unmutated are reportedly the target of nearly half of spike-specific TCRs. When two AZD1222 doses had been given, Spike-specific TCR breadth and depth rose. It was only a handful of AZD1222 recipients who were seropositive at baseline. Females outnumbered males among donors, who were mostly white British; clonal diversity was possibly underestimated.

The source material was peripheral blood, sampled 28 days after the second AZD1222 dose. The chain has TRBV27 and TRBJ2-3; 7 bases align to TRBD1. The receptor was isolated from an adult who received the AZD1222 COVID-19 vaccine. This CDR3 is CASSQQGITDTQYF. The CDR3 DNA follows: TGTGCCAGCAGCCAACAGGGGATCACAGATACGCAGTATTTT.